These 3 T cell receptor beta chains came from one sample sequenced in a study of T-cell memory formation after mild COVID-19. In TCRdb, the 5' RACE reads were re-called with MiXCR into one record per CDR3 protein. The repertoire holds hundreds of thousands of distinct CDR3 sequences, with under 30% as singletons. Sequencing was done on a sample of PBMCs or a T cell subset sorted from them (not recorded which). These receptors originate from an adult woman who had mild COVID-19 (a few samples of this study predate the infection). Cell type and time point are not known.

This clonotype showed up just a few times. The chain links TRBV7-9 to TRBJ1-2; D call uncertain. V shed 1 base and J shed 8 bases, with 11 bases lying between them. Per germline, CDR1 SEHNR and CDR2 FQNEAQ (reference sequence). This CDR3 is built from 13 residues. The CDR3 nucleotides read TGTGCCAGCAGCTTAGTAAGCGGGCAAGGCTACACCTTC. Its protein product is CASSLVSGQGYTF.

This sequence joins TRBV24-1 and TRBJ2-2; 7 bases are shared with TRBD1. V was pared by 7 bases and J by 1 base, with 2 bases of the junction left unmatched. The V gene's germline CDR1 is KGHDR and CDR2 SFDVKD. The CDR3 covers 14 residues. The CDR3 region has the DNA TGTGCCACCAGGGCAGGGGGGAACACCGGGGAGCTGTTTTTT. This gives the protein CATRAGGNTGELFF.

This clonotype turned up a few times. The chain recombines TRBV4-3 with TRBJ2-5; 7 bases line up with TRBD1. The V and J ends lost 0 bases and 5 bases, in that order; junction bases with no gene match: 18. The length of the CDR3 is 19 residues. Germline V lookup: CDR1 LGHNA, CDR2 YSLEER. The CDR3 is CASSQEPFAETDRAETQYF. For the CDR3, the DNA is TGCGCCAGCAGCCAAGAACCGTTCGCGGAAACCGACAGGGCGGAGACCCAGTACTTC.